Listed here are 5 T cell receptor beta chains from one sample, sequenced in a study of T cells in Graves' hyperthyroidism and ophthalmopathy. Amplification yielded TCR beta CDR3 regions, with RNA transcripts as the source. A first-round RT-PCR of the TCR CDR3 used the HTBI primer set. TCRdb used MiXCR to reprocess the multiplex PCR reads, holding one entry per CDR3 protein. The sample holds 480,000 or so distinct CDR3 sequences, over 35% seen once. The source material was peripheral blood or thyroid tissue (not recorded which). These receptors came from an adult woman with Graves' disease, either hyperthyroidism or ophthalmopathy (not recorded which).

This clonotype was recorded at least ten times. The J gene is TRBJ2-5, the V gene TRBV5-6; possible D gene TRBD2, 6 bases. The germline V gene encodes CDR1 SGHDT and CDR2 YYEEEE. Trimming shortened V by 4 bases and J by 4 bases, and 14 bases separated the two germline ends. The CDR3 is made up of 14 amino acids. CDR3 loop: CASSPSVGGETQYF. The CDR3 nucleotides read TGTGCCAGCAGCCCGAGTGTGGGAGGAGAGACCCAGTACTTC.

The V and J genes are TRBV6-2 or TRBV6-3 and TRBJ1-5; D might be TRBD1 (5 bases). V lost 7 bases to trimming and J lost 0 bases, with 10 bases between them. The CDR3 loop spans 14 amino acids. CDR1 and CDR2 from the germline V gene are MNHEY and SVGEGT. CDR3 loop: CASNPTDSNQPQHF. The CDR3 DNA follows: TGTGCCAGCAACCCGACAGATAGCAATCAGCCCCAGCATTTT.

A note on this clonotype: An end of the junction does not agree with germline; a read error may underlie this. The chain uses TRBV7-2 and TRBJ1-1; tentative D call: TRBD1 (6 bases). The CDR3 consists of 16 residues. CDR1 is SGHTA and CDR2 is FQGNSA in the germline V gene. CDR3 sequence: CAGRRDIVGRSTEAFF. The CDR3 DNA follows: TGTGCCGGCAGACGGGACATTGTGGGGAGGAGCACTGAAGCCTTCTTT.

As DNA, the CDR3 is TGCAGTGCTAGAGCCGTATCGGACTATGGCTACACCTTC. Translated, it gives CSARAVSDYGYTF. The genes are TRBV20-1 and TRBJ1-2; D is uncertain. Trimming cost V 1 base and J 3 bases, with 9 bases left between them. Germline-derived CDR1 and CDR2 are DFQATT and SNEGSKA (reference sequence). CDR3 length equals 13 residues.

In its sample, this clonotype was seen once. The chain employs TRBV24-1 and TRBJ2-2, with D uncertain. This CDR3 is built from 14 residues. Germline CDR1 is KGHDR and CDR2 is SFDVKD. Trimming stripped 1 base from V and 5 bases from J, with 7 bases between. The CDR3 sequence is CATSDLGVTGELFF. CDR3 in DNA: TGTGCCACCAGTGATTTAGGCGTTACCGGGGAGCTGTTTTTT.